This paragraph reports one T cell receptor (beta chain). These data originate in a study of blood T cell repertoires in COVID-19. Study-wide context: Specimens from acute and convalescent COVID-19 originated in the United States, Italy and Spain. Sample material is recorded as cDNA or gDNA derived from T cells, B-cell-depleted T cells, or PBMCs.

The ends lost 6 bases at V and 3 bases at J; junction bases unmatched: 7. Germline CDR1 is MNHNY and CDR2 is SVGAGI (reference sequence). There are 15 residues in the CDR3. In the authors' workflow: Reference gene primer amplification gave nucleated cell count estimates. Using immunoSEQ multiplex PCR, the repertoire was profiled, and TCRdb retains in-frame clones only, with some absent. V and J calls and clone size are those listed in that table; D and trimming were worked out from the DNA. Among about 84,000 clones listed, roughly 90% were seen once. The chain carries TRBV6-6 and TRBJ2-1, with 8 bases lining up with TRBD2. Material for sequencing was peripheral blood. The TCR originated in an elderly man with active or convalescent COVID-19. The CDR3 DNA sequence: TGTGCCAGCAGCCCCCATAGCGGGAACTACAATGAGCAGTTCTTC. This gives the protein CASSPHSGNYNEQFF.